This T cell receptor beta chain was retrieved from a study of cytotoxic CD8 clonotypes in ibrutinib-treated CLL. The CDR3 length is 13 residues. CDR1 and CDR2 from the germline V gene are LNHDA and SQIVND (reference sequence). V was clipped by 9 bases and J by 4 bases; unmatched bases: 5. The repertoire was sequenced with immunoSEQ multiplex PCR; TCRdb's copy has only in-frame clones and lacks some. The sample includes fewer than 90,000 clones, 68% of them seen just once. The clonotype comes from a human donor with chronic lymphocytic leukemia. This chain joins TRBV19 and TRBJ1-4; 7 bases align to TRBD1. The material was PBMCs, obtained after 12 months of ibrutinib treatment. This CDR3 is CASEDRFNEKLFF. CDR3 nucleotide sequence: TGTGCCAGCGAGGACAGGTTTAATGAAAAACTGTTTTTT.